The 9 T cell receptor beta chains reported below all come from one sample, sequenced in a study of T-cell memory formation after mild COVID-19. TCRdb re-analysed the 5' RACE reads in MiXCR, keeping a single row per CDR3 protein. Of 360,000 or so distinct CDR3 sequences in the sample, around 28% were seen once. Material for sequencing was PBMCs or a T cell subset sorted from them (not recorded which). These receptors were obtained from an adult woman who had mild COVID-19 (a few samples of this study predate the infection). Cell type and time point are not known.

DNA for the CDR3: TGTGCCACCAGTGATAACGGGGGGGCTACAGATACGCAGTATTTT. Translated, it gives CATSDNGGATDTQYF. V and J are TRBV24-1 and TRBJ2-3, with 8 bases fitting TRBD2. V shed 3 bases, J shed 3 bases, and the junction held 4 bases outside the gene matches. This CDR3 region has 15 residues. From germline, CDR1 is KGHDR and CDR2 SFDVKD.

The chain has TRBV4-3 and TRBJ2-7; no definite D call. The CDR3 contains 15 residues. The germline V and J ends were trimmed by 1 base and 5 bases, with 15 bases remaining between them. In germline, CDR1 is LGHNA, CDR2 YSLEER. The CDR3 loop is CASSQARAGSDEQYF. The CDR3 DNA is TGCGCCAGCAGCCAAGCGCGAGCTGGGTCGGACGAGCAGTACTTC.

This clonotype was seen more than once but under ten times. This chain joins TRBV5-1 and TRBJ2-3, with 8 bases matching TRBD2. The ends lost 3 bases at V and 6 bases at J; junction bases unmatched: 6. Germline lookup yields CDR1 SGHRS and CDR2 YFSETQ. This CDR3 contains 14 residues. In nucleotides, the CDR3 is TGCGCCAGCAGCTCCCAGGTAGCGGGGGATACGCAGTATTTT. Translation: CASSSQVAGDTQYF. The variable domain in full, completed from reference TRBV5-1 and TRBJ2-3, reads KAGVTQTPRYLIKTRGQQVTLSCSPISGHRSVSWYQQTPGQGLQFLFEYFSETQRNKGNFPGRFSGRQFSNSRSEMNVSTLELGDSALYLCASSSQVAGDTQYFGPGTRLTVL.

The chain recombines TRBV6-2 or TRBV6-3 with TRBJ1-2, with a tentative D call TRBD1 (5 bases). Germline V gene lookup returns CDR1 MNHEY and CDR2 SVGEGT. V was trimmed by 7 bases and J by 5 bases, leaving 14 bases between them. The CDR3 is 13 residues long. CDR3 DNA sequence: TGTGCCAGCATGCTACAGGCAACTTATGGCTACACCTTC. Translated: CASMLQATYGYTF.

This clonotype turned up a few times. The rearrangement joins TRBV20-1 to TRBJ1-1; no firm D call. The CDR3 spans 15 residues. Trimming removed 0 bases from V and 0 bases from J, with 11 bases in between. Germline V gene sequence: CDR1 DFQATT, CDR2 SNEGSKA (reference sequence). CDR3 region: CSARDLEGLNTEAFF. The CDR3 region has the DNA TGCAGTGCTAGAGATTTGGAGGGATTGAACACTGAAGCTTTCTTT.

This clonotype was seen more than once but under ten times. The chain is built from TRBV6-5 and TRBJ1-6; D perhaps matches TRBD1 (5 bases). The CDR3 contains 17 residues. Germline loops: CDR1 MNHEY, CDR2 SVGAGI. Trimming took off 0 bases at V and 8 bases at J, with 17 bases between the two ends. The CDR3 DNA is TGTGCCAGCAGTTACTCCGGGGCGAAGGGAATGGATTCACCCCTCCACTTT. Translation gives CASSYSGAKGMDSPLHF.

V usage is TRBV7-9 and J usage is TRBJ2-1; D is possibly TRBD2 (6 bases). The CDR3 is 14 residues long. With 0 bases removed from V and 8 bases from J, the gap between germline ends came to 11 bases. The germline V gene encodes CDR1 SEHNR and CDR2 FQNEAQ (reference sequence). The CDR3 region is CASSLAGLPDEQFF. The CDR3 DNA reads as TGTGCCAGCAGCTTAGCGGGACTTCCCGATGAGCAGTTCTTC.

The rearrangement uses TRBV5-5 and TRBJ1-2, with D possibly matching TRBD1 (5 bases). Germline loops: CDR1 SGHKS, CDR2 YYEKEE (reference sequence). The length of the CDR3 is 16 residues. V was cut by 5 bases and J by 1 base, with 18 bases left in between. DNA for the CDR3: TGTGCCAGCAGTCCCCAGGGCCCGGGGGGTAACTATGGCTACACCTTC. It is translated as CASSPQGPGGNYGYTF.

The genes are TRBV7-2 and TRBJ1-2; no definite D call. V gave up 5 bases and J gave up 7 bases, with 11 bases separating them. The CDR3 is made up of 12 amino acids. Germline-derived CDR1 and CDR2 are SGHTA and FQGNSA. The CDR3 spells CASSSLRVGYTF. The CDR3 nucleotides are TGTGCCAGCAGCAGTCTAAGGGTTGGCTACACCTTC. Full variable domain (outside the CDR3, taken from reference TRBV7-2 and TRBJ1-2): GAGVSQSPSNKVTEKGKDVELRCDPISGHTALYWYRQSLGQGLEFLIYFQGNSAPDKSGLPSDRFSAERTGGSVSTLTIQRTQQEDSAVYLCASSSLRVGYTFGSGTRLTVV.